The clone carrying this T cell receptor (beta chain) has just a few counts. Unique molecular identifiers featured in how the TCRbeta library was prepared. One entry per CDR3 protein results from TCRdb running MiXCR on the PCR reads. The sample consists of hundreds of thousands of distinct CDR3 sequences, approximately 16% of them appearing once. The data were taken from a study of T-cell reconstitution after alpha-beta-depleted transplantation in children. The CDR3 is 14 amino acids. CDR1 and CDR2 (germline): DFQATT, SNEGSKA (reference sequence). The ends lost 3 bases at V and 10 bases at J; junction bases unmatched: 13.

The TCR comes from a human donor who donated a stem cell graft to a child with acute myeloid leukemia. The source material was PBMCs from the stem cell graft donor, sampled from the stem cell graft. The V call is TRBV20-1, the J call TRBJ1-1; TRBD1 aligns across 8 bases. The CDR3 protein is CSASPPAGGLSAFF. The CDR3 DNA reads TGCAGTGCTAGTCCCCCGGCAGGGGGCCTTTCAGCTTTCTTT.